A selection of T cell receptor beta chains follows, all from one sample in a study of CD8+CD57+ T cells in acquired aplastic anemia. MiXCR was run by TCRdb on the reads, yielding one entry per CDR3 protein. The sample lists about half a million distinct CDR3 sequences; approximately 33% were seen once. Material: sorted CD4+, CD8+, or CD8+CD57+ T cells (not recorded which) from PBMCs. These TCRs come from a human donor with aplastic anemia. CDR3s include the opening cysteine and the closing phenylalanine or tryptophan. A D gene is named only where the DNA matches it firmly. Size is stated for part of the rows, as once, few or many counts, or as a class when the clone is expanded.

>-|TRBJ2-7|TRBV5-1|few
CASRVGGQTYEQYF
TGCGCCAGCAGAGTGGGGGGACAGACCTACGAGCAGTACTTC
>-|TRBJ2-7|TRBV3-1|few
CASTGGQGRQQYF
TGTGCCAGCACAGGAGGCCAGGGGAGGCAGCAGTACTTC
>-|TRBJ1-6|TRBV10-3|-
CASASGRGDSPLHF
TGTGCCAGCGCCTCCGGGAGGGGAGATTCACCCCTCCACTTT
>TRBD1|TRBJ2-1|TRBV5-1|-
CASSPMRQGNEQFF
TGCGCCAGCAGCCCGATGAGACAGGGGAATGAGCAGTTCTTC
>TRBD1|TRBJ1-1|TRBV20-1|many
CSARTYRGPMNTEAFF
TGCAGTGCTAGGACTTACAGGGGGCCCATGAACACTGAAGCTTTCTTT
>TRBD1|TRBJ1-1|TRBV9|few
CASSATAGTGEAFF
TGTGCCAGCAGCGCCACCGCTGGGACAGGGGAAGCTTTCTTT
>-|TRBJ1-1|TRBV19|many
CASSSLGRNTEAFF
TGTGCCAGTAGTTCCCTCGGCCGGAACACTGAAGCTTTCTTT
>-|TRBJ1-1|TRBV7-2|-
CASSLWSNTEAFF
TGTGCCAGCAGCTTATGGAGTAACACTGAAGCTTTCTTT
>-|TRBJ2-1|TRBV15|-
CATSREEVVDEQFF
TGTGCCACCAGCAGAGAGGAAGTAGTGGATGAGCAGTTCTTC
>-|TRBJ2-7|TRBV7-3|-
CASSVAVSYERYF
TGTGCCAGCAGCGTCGCGGTCTCCTACGAGCGGTACTTC
>-|TRBJ2-5|TRBV20-1|-
CSARDLWGAWETQYF
TGCAGTGCTAGAGATCTTTGGGGGGCGTGGGAGACCCAGTACTTC
>TRBD1|TRBJ1-2|TRBV2|-
CASGFRDSYGYTF
TGTGCCAGCGGTTTCCGGGACAGCTATGGCTACACCTTC
>-|TRBJ1-6|TRBV20-1|-
CSASLLSSYNSPLHF
TGCAGTGCAAGCCTTCTAAGCTCCTATAATTCACCCCTCCACTTT
>TRBD1|TRBJ1-1|TRBV11-2|-
CASRSDRGGSTEAFF
TGTGCCAGCAGGTCAGACAGGGGGGGGAGTACTGAAGCTTTCTTT
>-|TRBJ2-7|TRBV2|once
CASLDYEQYF
TGTGCCAGCTTAGATTACGAGCAGTACTTC
>TRBD1|TRBJ1-2|TRBV24-1|few
CATKAGGGDGYTF
TGTGCCACCAAGGCAGGGGGCGGGGATGGCTACACTTTC
>-|TRBJ2-1|TRBV7-6|many
CASSLTVSSYNEQFF
TGTGCCAGCAGCCTGACGGTGAGCTCCTACAATGAGCAGTTCTTC
>-|TRBJ2-1|TRBV7-6|once
CASSLEGGVHEQFF
TGTGCCAGCAGCTTAGAAGGGGGAGTCCATGAGCAGTTCTTC
>-|TRBJ2-1|TRBV15|-
CATSANYVRHNEQFF
TGTGCCACCAGCGCTAACTACGTACGCCACAATGAGCAGTTCTTC
>TRBD2|TRBJ2-7|TRBV20-1|many
CSASGTSGTYEQYF
TGCAGTGCTAGCGGGACTAGCGGGACCTACGAGCAGTACTTC
>TRBD2|TRBJ2-7|TRBV20-1|many
CSASTLAGSHEQYF
TGCAGTGCTAGTACACTAGCGGGGAGCCACGAGCAGTACTTC
>TRBD1|TRBJ1-2|TRBV6-6|many
CASSHRGLHGYTF
TGTGCCAGCAGTCACAGGGGGCTTCATGGCTACACCTTC
>TRBD2|TRBJ2-5|TRBV9|-
CTSSGGMEPGDVYF
TGTACCAGCAGCGGGGGGATGGAACCGGGGGATGTGTACTTC
>TRBD1|TRBJ1-5|TRBV2|-
CASTTGDYDNQPQHF
TGTGCCAGCACTACAGGGGACTACGACAATCAGCCCCAGCATTTT
>-|TRBJ1-5|TRBV19|-
CASSFWPGPDQPQHF
TGTGCCAGCAGTTTTTGGCCCGGCCCCGATCAGCCCCAGCATTTT
>-|TRBJ2-7|TRBV20-1|many
CSASRGGEGYEQYF
TGCAGTGCTAGCAGAGGTGGGGAAGGCTACGAGCAGTACTTC
>TRBD1|TRBJ1-2|TRBV7-6|-
CASSLGTGSLHGYTF
TGTGCCAGCAGCTTAGGGACAGGGAGTCTCCATGGCTACACCTTC
>-|TRBJ2-7|TRBV20-1|many
CSASSGTYEQYF
TGCAGTGCTAGCTCCGGGACTTACGAGCAGTACTTC
>-|TRBJ2-3|TRBV7-2|few
CASSLEVSLKNTQYF
TGTGCCAGCAGCTTAGAAGTCTCTCTGAAAAATACGCAGTATTTT
>TRBD1|TRBJ1-5|TRBV19|-
CASSVPGQGRQPQHF
TGTGCCAGTAGTGTCCCGGGACAGGGACGTCAGCCCCAGCATTTT
>TRBD1|TRBJ1-2|TRBV29-1|many
CSTLSGTANYGYTF
TGCAGCACCCTATCCGGGACAGCCAACTATGGCTACACCTTC
>-|TRBJ1-2|TRBV19|many
CASSITGNYGYTF
TGTGCCAGTAGTATAACAGGGAATTATGGCTACACCTTC
>-|TRBJ2-5|TRBV19|few
CASSIGDRWGKETQYF
TGTGCCAGTAGTATTGGGGACCGTTGGGGGAAAGAGACCCAGTACTTC
>TRBD1|TRBJ1-5|TRBV24-1|-
CATERQGNQPQHF
TGTGCCACCGAAAGACAGGGTAATCAGCCCCAGCATTTT
>-|TRBJ1-1|TRBV9|-
CASSPGGPEAFF
TGTGCCAGCAGTCCTGGGGGACCTGAAGCTTTCTTT
>-|TRBJ1-1|TRBV20-1|-
CSATIGNTEAFF
TGCAGTGCTACAATAGGAAACACTGAAGCTTTCTTT
>-|TRBJ1-5|TRBV6-1|-
CASSHTPNQPQHF
TGTGCCAGCAGTCATACCCCTAATCAGCCCCAGCATTTT
>TRBD2|TRBJ2-3|TRBV12-3/TRBV12-4|few
CASSRGGGTDTQYF
TGTGCCAGCAGTCGGGGGGGGGGCACAGATACGCAGTATTTT
>TRBD1|TRBJ1-4|TRBV29-1|many
CSVVGQSEKLFF
TGCAGCGTTGTGGGACAGAGTGAAAAACTGTTTTTT
>-|TRBJ1-2|TRBV7-3|many
CASSLTGSGHGYTF
TGTGCCAGCAGCTTAACGGGGTCGGGGCATGGCTACACCTTC
>-|TRBJ1-2|TRBV7-2|few
CASRQTGLYGYTF
TGTGCCAGCAGGCAGACAGGTCTTTATGGCTACACCTTC
>TRBD1|TRBJ1-2|TRBV14|-
CASSLQIRYTQGTGDRYGYTF
TGTGCCAGCAGCCTCCAGATTCGGTATACGCAAGGGACAGGGGATCGCTATGGCTACACCTTC
>-|TRBJ1-2|TRBV28|-
CASSFSVGIAGYTF
TGTGCCAGCAGTTTTAGTGTTGGGATTGCTGGCTACACCTTC